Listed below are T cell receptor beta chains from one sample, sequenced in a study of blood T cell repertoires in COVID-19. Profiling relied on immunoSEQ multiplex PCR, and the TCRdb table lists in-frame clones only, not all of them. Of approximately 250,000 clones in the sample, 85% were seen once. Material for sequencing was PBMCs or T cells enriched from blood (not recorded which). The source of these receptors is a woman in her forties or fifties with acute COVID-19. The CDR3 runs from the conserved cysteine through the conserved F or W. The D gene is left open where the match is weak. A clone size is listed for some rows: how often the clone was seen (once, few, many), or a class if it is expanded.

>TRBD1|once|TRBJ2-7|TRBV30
CAWSVNRQGRSEQYF
TGTGCCTGGAGCGTCAATCGACAGGGTAGATCCGAGCAGTACTTC
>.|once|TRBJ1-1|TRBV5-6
CASSLGRGANTEAFF
TGTGCCAGCAGCTTGGGGAGGGGAGCGAACACTGAAGCTTTCTTT
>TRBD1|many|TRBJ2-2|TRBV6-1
CASSEGTGDTGELFF
TGTGCCAGCAGTGAAGGGACAGGGGACACCGGGGAGCTGTTTTTT
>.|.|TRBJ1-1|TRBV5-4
CASSLQGMLGTEAFF
TGTGCCAGCAGCTTGCAGGGGATGTTGGGCACTGAAGCTTTCTTT
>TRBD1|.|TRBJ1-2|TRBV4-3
CASSQDLGQGFYGYTF
TGCGCCAGCAGCCAAGATCTGGGACAGGGGTTCTATGGCTACACCTTC
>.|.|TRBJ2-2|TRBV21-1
CASSAGVSNTGELFF
TGTGCCAGCAGCGCAGGGGTATCTAACACCGGGGAGCTGTTTTTT
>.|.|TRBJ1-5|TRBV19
CASTRGGTGSNQPQHF
TGTGCCAGTACCCGGGGGGGAACTGGCAGCAATCAGCCCCAGCATTTT
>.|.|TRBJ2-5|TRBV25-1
CASSDSGSRETQYF
TGTGCCAGCAGTGATAGTGGTTCAAGAGAGACCCAGTACTTC
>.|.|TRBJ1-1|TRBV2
CASREGDTEAFF
TGTGCCAGCAGAGAGGGGGACACTGAAGCTTTCTTT
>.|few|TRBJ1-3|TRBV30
CAWSPLVTGSGNTIYF
TGTGCCTGGAGTCCCTTGGTGACAGGATCAGGAAACACCATATATTTT
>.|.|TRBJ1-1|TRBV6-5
CASSYSQATPEAFF
TGTGCCAGCAGTTACTCCCAGGCGACACCTGAAGCTTTCTTT
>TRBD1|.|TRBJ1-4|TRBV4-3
CASSLGQGGEKLFF
TGCGCCAGCAGCCTCGGACAGGGCGGCGAAAAACTGTTTTTT
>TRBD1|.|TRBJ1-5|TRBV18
CASSPQGAYQPQHF
TGTGCCAGCTCACCACAGGGGGCGTACCAGCCCCAGCATTTT
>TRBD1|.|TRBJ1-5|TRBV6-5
CASSEGAASQPQHF
TGTGCCAGCTCTGAGGGGGCGGCAAGCCAGCCCCAGCATTTT
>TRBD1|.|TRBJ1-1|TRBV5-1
CASSRQGAESTEAFF
TGCGCCAGCAGTAGACAGGGGGCTGAGAGCACTGAAGCTTTCTTT
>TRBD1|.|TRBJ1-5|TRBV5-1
CASSPGQGNQPQHF
TGCGCCAGCAGCCCAGGACAGGGGAATCAGCCCCAGCATTTT
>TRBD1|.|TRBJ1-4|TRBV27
CASSPLIPTDRVWEKLFF
TGTGCCAGCAGTCCCCTTATCCCAACCGACAGGGTGTGGGAAAAACTGTTTTTT
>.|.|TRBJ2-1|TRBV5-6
CASSLSRLTNEQFF
TGTGCCAGCAGCTTGAGCAGGCTAACCAATGAGCAGTTCTTC
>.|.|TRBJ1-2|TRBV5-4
CASTLVGGTGYTF
TGTGCCAGCACCCTTGTAGGGGGAACTGGCTACACCTTC
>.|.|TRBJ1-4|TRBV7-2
CAIRGGPNEKLFF
TGTGCCATCCGGGGGGGTCCTAATGAAAAACTGTTTTTT
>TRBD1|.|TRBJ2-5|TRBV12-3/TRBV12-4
CASNRGQETQYF
TGTGCCAGTAACAGGGGTCAAGAGACCCAGTACTTC
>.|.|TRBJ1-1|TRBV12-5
CASDRTLMGEAFF
TGTGCTAGTGACCGGACACTGATGGGGGAAGCTTTCTTT
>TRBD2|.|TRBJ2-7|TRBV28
CASSLGGSAYEQYF
TGTGCCAGCAGTCTCGGGGGGTCTGCCTACGAGCAGTACTTC
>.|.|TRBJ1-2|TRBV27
CASWGYRRNYGYTF
TGTGCCAGCTGGGGTTACAGGCGAAACTATGGCTACACCTTC
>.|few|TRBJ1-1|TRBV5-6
CASSLSSGGAKNTEAFF
TGTGCCAGCAGCCTCTCGTCGGGCGGGGCCAAAAACACTGAAGCTTTCTTT
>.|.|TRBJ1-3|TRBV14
CASSQDRYSGNTIYF
TGTGCCAGCAGCCAAGACAGGTACTCTGGAAACACCATATATTTT
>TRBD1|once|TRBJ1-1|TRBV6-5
CASSTLDRVGTEAFF
TGTGCCAGCAGTACCCTAGACAGGGTCGGCACTGAAGCTTTCTTT
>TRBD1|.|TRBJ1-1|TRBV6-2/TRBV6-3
CASSNPDRGAFF
TGTGCCAGCAGCAACCCGGACAGGGGAGCTTTCTTT
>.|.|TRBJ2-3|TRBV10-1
CASSESTSTDTQYF
TGCGCCAGCAGTGAGTCAACTAGCACAGATACGCAGTATTTT
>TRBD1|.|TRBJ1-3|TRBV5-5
CASSRGQGFLSGNTIYF
TGTGCCAGCAGCAGAGGACAGGGGTTTCTCTCTGGAAACACCATATATTTT
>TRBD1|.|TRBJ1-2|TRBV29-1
CSAEAGTGGHLGGYTF
TGCAGCGCGGAAGCCGGGACAGGGGGTCATTTGGGAGGCTACACCTTC
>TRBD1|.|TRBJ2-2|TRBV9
CASSASRTGPGELFF
TGTGCCAGCAGCGCATCCCGGACAGGGCCCGGGGAGCTGTTTTTT
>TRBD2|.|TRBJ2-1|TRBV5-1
CASSLGLAGGLGDEQFF
TGCGCCAGCAGCTTGGGACTAGCGGGGGGGCTTGGCGATGAGCAGTTCTTC
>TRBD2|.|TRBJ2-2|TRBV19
CASSSSGGGTGELFF
TGTGCCAGTAGTTCCAGCGGGGGAGGCACCGGGGAGCTGTTTTTT
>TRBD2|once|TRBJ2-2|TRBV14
CASSPGLAGVGGELFF
TGTGCCAGCAGCCCGGGACTAGCGGGGGTCGGCGGGGAGCTGTTTTTT
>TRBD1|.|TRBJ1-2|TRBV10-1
CASSRTGDYGYTF
TGCGCCAGCAGCAGGACAGGGGACTATGGCTACACCTTC
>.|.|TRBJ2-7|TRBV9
CASSVTQGSYEQYF
TGTGCCAGCAGCGTAACCCAGGGTTCCTACGAGCAGTACTTC
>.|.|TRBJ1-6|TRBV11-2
CASSFEDSGSPLHF
TGTGCCAGCAGTTTCGAGGACAGTGGTTCACCCCTCCACTTT
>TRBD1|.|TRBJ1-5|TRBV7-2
CASSIQGGNNQPQHF
TGTGCCAGCAGTATACAAGGGGGCAACAATCAGCCCCAGCATTTT
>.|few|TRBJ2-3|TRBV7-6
CASSSLSGTSDTQYF
TGTGCCAGCAGCTCCCTAAGCGGCACTTCAGATACGCAGTATTTT
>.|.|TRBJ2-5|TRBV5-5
CASSLDSKETQYF
TGTGCCAGCAGCTTGGACAGTAAAGAGACCCAGTACTTC
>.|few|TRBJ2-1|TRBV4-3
CASSPSGLVRNEQFF
TGCGCCAGCAGCCCATCGGGACTTGTGAGGAATGAGCAGTTCTTC
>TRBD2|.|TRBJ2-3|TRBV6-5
CASSFRLADTQYF
TGTGCCAGCAGTTTCCGACTAGCGGATACGCAGTATTTT
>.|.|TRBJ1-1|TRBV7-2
CASSLVGRGGLNTEAFF
TGTGCCAGCAGCTTAGTAGGCCGGGGGGGCCTGAACACTGAAGCTTTCTTT
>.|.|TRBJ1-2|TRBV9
CASSPETPPYGYTF
TGTGCCAGCAGCCCTGAGACACCACCCTATGGCTACACCTTC
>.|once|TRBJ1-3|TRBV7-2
CASSLAGGTSGNTIYF
TGTGCCAGCAGCTTAGCCGGGGGGACTTCTGGAAACACCATATATTTT
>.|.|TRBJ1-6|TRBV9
CASSVAGNSPLHF
TGTGCCAGCAGCGTAGCCGGGAATTCACCCCTCCACTTT
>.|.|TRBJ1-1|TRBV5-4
CASSSAPRGSGDEAFF
TGTGCCAGCAGCTCCGCACCCAGGGGATCTGGGGATGAAGCTTTCTTT
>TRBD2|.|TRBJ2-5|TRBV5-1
CASSLVFSSGVGPQETQYF
TGCGCCAGCAGCTTGGTATTTTCTAGCGGGGTAGGTCCACAAGAGACCCAGTACTTC
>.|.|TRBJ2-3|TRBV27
CASNIRGATDTQYF
TGTGCCAGCAACATTCGGGGGGCGACAGATACGCAGTATTTT
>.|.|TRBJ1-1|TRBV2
CASRLQNTEAFF
TGTGCCAGCAGACTTCAGAACACTGAAGCTTTCTTT
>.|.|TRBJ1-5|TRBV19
CASSIEGGQPQHF
TGTGCCAGTAGTATTGAGGGGGGGCAGCCCCAGCATTTT
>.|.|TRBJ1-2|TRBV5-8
CASSFGDYGYTF
TGTGCCAGCAGCTTCGGGGATTATGGCTACACCTTC
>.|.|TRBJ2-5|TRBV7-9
CASSRGGRRETQYF
TGTGCCAGCAGCCGCGGAGGGCGTAGGGAGACCCAGTACTTC